Following are 17 T cell receptor beta chains from one sample sequenced in a study of T cell repertoires in cytomegalovirus infection. These receptors' antigens are unknown. TCRdb passed the reads through MiXCR, listing each CDR3 protein once. Among roughly 800,000 distinct CDR3 sequences listed, almost 30% were seen once. The specimen was cultured CD8+ T cells from PBMCs, collected from culture after CMV antigen stimulation. Source of these receptors: a human donor in good health (CMV status not recorded). Some clones in this sample may be carry-over from other donors' samples.

This clonotype was detected many times. The V and J genes are TRBV7-8 and TRBJ2-5, with D tentatively TRBD2 (5 bases). Per the germline V gene, CDR1 is SGHVS and CDR2 is FQNEAQ. V dropped 1 base and J dropped 5 bases, with 17 bases sitting between them. This CDR3 is built from 16 residues. CDR3 residues: CASSLVEGSSRETQYF. In nucleotides, the CDR3 is TGTGCCAGCAGCTTAGTTGAGGGCTCCAGCCGGGAGACCCAGTACTTC.

This clonotype showed up many times. The gene calls are TRBV7-3 and TRBJ1-1, with D possibly TRBD1 on 6 matching bases. V lost 8 bases and J 5 bases, leaving 15 bases between the germline ends. Germline V gene sequence: CDR1 SGHTA, CDR2 FQGTGA. The CDR3 sequence is 13 residues long. The CDR3 coding sequence is TGTGCCAGCGCGTCGGGGGCAGGAACTGAAGCTTTCTTT. Amino acid sequence: CASASGAGTEAFF.

The V call is TRBV5-6, the J call TRBJ2-1; TRBD2 aligns across 8 bases. Germline CDR1 SGHDT, CDR2 YYEEEE. V lost 4 bases and J lost 6; bases outside the gene matches: 6. The CDR3 contains 14 residues. The CDR3 loop reads CASSGTSVFNEQFF. CDR3 nucleotide sequence: TGTGCCAGCAGCGGGACTAGTGTTTTCAATGAGCAGTTCTTC. The full variable domain, completed using reference TRBV5-6 and TRBJ2-1, is DAGVTQSPTHLIKTRGQQVTLRCSPKSGHDTVSWYQQALGQGPQFIFQYYEEEERQRGNFPDRFSGHQFPNYSSELNVNALLLGDSALYLCASSGTSVFNEQFFGPGTRLTVL.

This clonotype came up a few times. This chain links TRBV4-3 with TRBJ1-6, with 9 bases aligning to TRBD1. Germline V gene lookup returns CDR1 LGHNA and CDR2 YSLEER. Trimming cost V 0 bases and J 8 bases; bases outside gene matches: 2. The CDR3 contains 15 residues. The CDR3 loop is CASSQEQGADSPLHF. The CDR3 nucleotides read TGCGCCAGCAGCCAAGAACAGGGGGCGGATTCACCCCTCCACTTT.

There are many counts of this clonotype. The chain links TRBV6-2 or TRBV6-3 to TRBJ2-3, with 8 positions matching TRBD2. This CDR3 is 17 amino acids long. Germline V gene sequence: CDR1 MNHEY, CDR2 SVGEGT. J lost 2 bases, V lost 4 bases, and 11 bases had no gene match. This CDR3 is CASSWTLAVLNTDTQYF. The CDR3, as DNA: TGTGCCAGCAGTTGGACACTAGCGGTCCTAAACACAGATACGCAGTATTTT.

This clonotype turned up a few times. The V and J genes are TRBV27 and TRBJ2-1, with 12 bases lining up with TRBD2. This CDR3 contains 15 residues. Unmatched junction bases numbered 7, after V lost 6 bases and J lost 7 bases. The V gene's germline CDR1 is MNHEY and CDR2 SMNVEV (reference sequence). This chain's CDR3 is CASSSPSGGENEQFF. In nucleotides, the CDR3 is TGTGCCAGCAGCTCTCCTAGCGGGGGGGAAAATGAGCAGTTCTTC.

The chain recombines TRBV6-5 with TRBJ2-5; D is possibly TRBD2 (6 bases). The CDR3 is 17 residues long. Per germline, CDR1 MNHEY and CDR2 SVGAGI. Trimming took 2 bases from V and 2 from J, leaving 18 bases between them. The CDR3 DNA follows: TGTGCCAGCAGTTACCCCCATGGGGAGGCCACGCAAGAGACCCAGTACTTC. Protein: CASSYPHGEATQETQYF.

This clonotype has a count of ten or more. CDR3: CASSPRGGATDTQYF. CDR3 nucleotides: TGTGCCAGCAGCCCCCGAGGGGGGGCCACAGATACGCAGTATTTT. The rearrangement links TRBV11-3 to TRBJ2-3, with D maybe TRBD2 (7 bases). Germline-derived CDR1 and CDR2 are SGHNT and YENEEA. V was pared by 5 bases and J by 2 bases, with 14 bases between. CDR3 length equals 15 residues.

The table lists this clonotype with a few counts. The chain carries TRBV4-2 and TRBJ1-5, with D uncertain. CDR3 size: 14 residues. The ends were cut back, 0 bases at V and 8 bases at J, with 11 bases in the middle. Germline V gene lookup returns CDR1 LGHNA and CDR2 YNFKEQ. CDR3 nucleotides: TGTGCCAGCAGCCAAGATGCGGTGATGAAGCCCCAGCATTTT. Translating it yields CASSQDAVMKPQHF.

This clonotype turned up a few times. V usage is TRBV6-1 and J usage is TRBJ2-7, with D perhaps matching TRBD2 (6 bases). The germline V gene has CDR1 MNHNS and CDR2 SASEGT. Between the trimmed V and J ends, which lost 7 bases and 2 bases, there was a span of 12 bases. The CDR3 extends over 13 amino acids. CDR3 sequence reads: CASTMGEAYEQYV. The CDR3 region has the DNA TGTGCCAGCACCATGGGGGAGGCCTACGAGCAGTACGTC.

The chain links TRBV5-1 to TRBJ1-1, with 8 bases matching TRBD1. The CDR3 has 12 amino acids. CDR1 and CDR2 (germline): SGHRS, YFSETQ. The V and J ends lost 4 bases and 8 bases, in that order; junction bases with no gene match: 4. CDR3 protein: CASSAGQAEAFF. The CDR3 bases are TGCGCCAGCAGCGCGGGACAGGCGGAAGCTTTCTTT.

CDR3 loop: CASRPIAGGPNYEQFF. The CDR3 DNA sequence: TGTGCCAGCAGACCCATAGCGGGGGGGCCTAACTATGAGCAGTTCTTC. The chain has TRBV5-6 and TRBJ2-1; 11 bases map to TRBD2. Germline CDR1 SGHDT, CDR2 YYEEEE. V shed 5 bases, J shed 8 bases, and the junction held 12 bases outside the gene matches. The CDR3 is 16 residues long. Using reference TRBV5-6 and TRBJ2-1 for the parts outside the CDR3, the full variable domain is DAGVTQSPTHLIKTRGQQVTLRCSPKSGHDTVSWYQQALGQGPQFIFQYYEEEERQRGNFPDRFSGHQFPNYSSELNVNALLLGDSALYLCASRPIAGGPNYEQFFGPGTRLTVL.

The J gene is TRBJ2-5, the V gene TRBV6-1, with D maybe TRBD2 (5 bases). Deletions cut 6 bases from V and 0 bases from J, with 17 bases between. The V gene's germline CDR1 is MNHNS and CDR2 SASEGT. CDR3 length: 16 amino acids. Here the CDR3 DNA reads TGTGCCAGCAGGCAGGAGGTCTCCATGTACCAAGAGACCCAGTACTTC. As protein: CASRQEVSMYQETQYF.

This clonotype came up a few times. The rearrangement uses TRBV29-1 and TRBJ1-1; possibly TRBD1 for D (5 bases). The CDR3 extends over 13 amino acids. Germline CDR1 SQVTM, CDR2 ANQGSEA. With 6 bases removed from V and 0 bases from J, the gap between germline ends came to 11 bases. In DNA form, the CDR3 reads TGCAGCGTGGCCCGAGGGGTGAACACTGAAGCTTTCTTT. Translation gives CSVARGVNTEAFF.

This clonotype came up many times. The V call is TRBV12-3 or TRBV12-4, the J call TRBJ2-3; D is unresolved. The germline V and J ends were trimmed by 2 bases and 0 bases, with 3 bases remaining between them. This CDR3 contains 13 residues. The CDR3 DNA is TGTGCCAGCAGTTTACGGAGCACAGATACGCAGTATTTT. Protein: CASSLRSTDTQYF.

This clonotype was recorded a few times. The chain carries TRBV6-8 and TRBJ2-7; D is ambiguous. V lost 5 bases and J lost 5, with 10 bases in between. CDR1 is MNHGY, CDR2 SAAAGT, per germline. CDR3 length equals 12 residues. The CDR3 is CASSLPGHEQYF. The CDR3 DNA reads TGTGCCAGCAGTCTCCCCGGCCACGAGCAGTACTTC.

V gene TRBV10-1 combines with J gene TRBJ1-3; no clear D. With 3 bases removed from V and 4 bases from J, the gap between germline ends came to 10 bases. From germline, CDR1 is WNHNN and CDR2 SYGVQD (reference sequence). CDR3 length: 14 residues. The CDR3 bases are TGCGCCAGCAGTGACCCGGGCTTCGGAAACACCATATATTTT. Protein: CASSDPGFGNTIYF.